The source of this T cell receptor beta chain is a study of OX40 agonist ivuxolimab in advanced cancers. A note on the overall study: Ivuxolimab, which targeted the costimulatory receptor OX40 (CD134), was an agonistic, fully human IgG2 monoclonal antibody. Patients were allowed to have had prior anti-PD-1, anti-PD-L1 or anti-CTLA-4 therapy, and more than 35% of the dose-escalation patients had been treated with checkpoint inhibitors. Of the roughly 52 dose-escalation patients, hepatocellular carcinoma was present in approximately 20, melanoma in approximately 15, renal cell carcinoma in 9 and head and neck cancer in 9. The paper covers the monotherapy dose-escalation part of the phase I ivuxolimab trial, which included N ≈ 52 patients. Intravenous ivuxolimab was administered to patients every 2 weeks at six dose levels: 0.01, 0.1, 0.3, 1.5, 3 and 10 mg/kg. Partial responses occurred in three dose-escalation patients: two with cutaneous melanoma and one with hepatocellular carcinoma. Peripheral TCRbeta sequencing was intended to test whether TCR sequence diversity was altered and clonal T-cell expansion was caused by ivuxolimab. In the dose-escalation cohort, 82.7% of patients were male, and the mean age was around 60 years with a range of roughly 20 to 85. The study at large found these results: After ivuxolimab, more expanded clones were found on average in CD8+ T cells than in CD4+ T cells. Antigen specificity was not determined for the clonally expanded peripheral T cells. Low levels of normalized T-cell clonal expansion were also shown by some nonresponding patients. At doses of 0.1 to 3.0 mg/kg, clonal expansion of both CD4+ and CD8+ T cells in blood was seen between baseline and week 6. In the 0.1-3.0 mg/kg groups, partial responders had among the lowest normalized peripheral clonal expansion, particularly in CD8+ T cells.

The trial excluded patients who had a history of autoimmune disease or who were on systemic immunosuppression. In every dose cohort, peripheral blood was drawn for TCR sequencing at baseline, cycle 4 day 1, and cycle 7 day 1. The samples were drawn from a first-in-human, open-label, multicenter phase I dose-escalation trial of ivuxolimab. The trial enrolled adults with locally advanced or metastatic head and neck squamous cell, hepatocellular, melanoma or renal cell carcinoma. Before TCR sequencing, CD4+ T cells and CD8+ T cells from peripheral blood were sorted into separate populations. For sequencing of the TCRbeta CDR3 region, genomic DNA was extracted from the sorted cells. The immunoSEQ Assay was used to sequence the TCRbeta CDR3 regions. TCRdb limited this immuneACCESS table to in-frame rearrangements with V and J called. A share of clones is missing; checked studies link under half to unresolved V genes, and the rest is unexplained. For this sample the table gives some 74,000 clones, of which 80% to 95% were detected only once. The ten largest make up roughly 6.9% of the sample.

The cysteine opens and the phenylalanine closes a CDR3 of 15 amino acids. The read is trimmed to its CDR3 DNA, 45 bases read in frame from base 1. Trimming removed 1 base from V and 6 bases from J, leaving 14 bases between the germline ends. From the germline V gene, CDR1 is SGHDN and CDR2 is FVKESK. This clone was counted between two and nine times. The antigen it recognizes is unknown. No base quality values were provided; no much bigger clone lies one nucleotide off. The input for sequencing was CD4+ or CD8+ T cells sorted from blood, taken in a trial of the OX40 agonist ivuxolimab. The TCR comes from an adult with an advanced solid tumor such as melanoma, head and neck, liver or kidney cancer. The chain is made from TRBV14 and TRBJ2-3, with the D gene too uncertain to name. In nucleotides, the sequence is TGTGCCAGCAGCCAAGCCCAACTAAATTCCGATACGCAGTATTTT. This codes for CASSQAQLNSDTQYF.